This TCR beta chain was identified in a study of blood T cells in healthy people across ages. Study in general: Per two T cells, template switching captured roughly one barcoded beta molecule.

A sample-barcoded 5' primer and a J-beta primer mix were used in a second PCR of roughly 7 to 11 cycles. TCRdb recomputed calls from the 5' RACE reads with MiXCR, one row per CDR3 protein. There are around 600,000 distinct CDR3 sequences in the sample; about 45% occur only once, and under 30% lies in the top ten. There are 16 residues in the CDR3. The J segment lost 6 bases and the V segment lost 2 bases, leaving 10 bases of the junction unmatched. CDR1 and CDR2 (germline): SEHNR, FQNEAQ (reference sequence). This clonotype was picked up a small number of times. Material: blood. This chain uses TRBV7-9 with TRBJ2-3, with 8 bases identical to TRBD1. The sequence was obtained from a man of 80 years or more in good health. The CDR3 region is CASSLSGQDRGDTQYF. The CDR3 region has the DNA TGTGCCAGCAGCTTATCAGGGCAAGACAGGGGCGATACGCAGTATTTT.